The 28 T cell receptor beta chains below come from one sample, sequenced in a study of PD-1 blockade in classical Hodgkin lymphoma (dated by TCRdb to the early 2020s). The sample's time point label, decoded: cycle 1 day 1 (C1D1), immediately before nivolumab initiation. Every trial patient had relapsed following autologous stem cell transplantation, and prior brentuximab vedotin exposure was what differed among cohorts A, B and C. Receptor amplification or capture employed the immunoSEQ multiplex PCR assay. Not all clones reach the TCRdb copy of this immuneACCESS table, which keeps in-frame sequences only. Checked studies attribute under half of the gap to unresolved V genes and leave the rest unexplained. In this sample the table shows about 97,000 clones, over 70% of which occur a single time. The ten largest account for 12% of the sample. The specimen was peripheral blood mononuclear cells (PBMCs), collected at baseline. The receptors stem from a human donor with classical Hodgkin lymphoma.

The V and J genes are TRBV5-4 and TRBJ1-1; D ambiguous. This CDR3 has 14 amino acids. Germline CDR1 is SGHNT and CDR2 is YYREEE (reference sequence). CDR3 nucleotide sequence: TGTGCTAACAAACTCGACATCGCCAGTACTGAAGCTTTCTTT. This translates into CANKLDIASTEAFF. The whole variable domain, filled in from reference TRBV5-4 and TRBJ1-1, reads ETGVTQSPTHLIKTRGQQVTLRCSSQSGHNTVSWYQQALGQGPQFIFQYYREEENGRGNFPPRFSGLQFPNYSSELNVNALELDDSALYLCANKLDIASTEAFFGQGTRLTVV.

V gene TRBV28 combines with J gene TRBJ1-1; no clear D gene. This CDR3 region has 12 residues. Germline V gene sequence: CDR1 MDHEN, CDR2 SYDVKM. Trimming shortened V by 5 bases and J by 0 bases, and 4 bases separated the two germline ends. This chain's CDR3 is CASSVMNTEAFF. The CDR3 region has the DNA TGTGCCAGCAGTGTAATGAACACTGAAGCTTTCTTT.

The chain carries TRBV5-1 and TRBJ2-3; D unclear. Germline CDR1 is SGHRS and CDR2 is YFSETQ. This CDR3 is 15 amino acids long. The ends were cut back, 2 bases at V and 6 bases at J, with 16 bases in the middle. The CDR3 region has the DNA TGCGCCAGCAGCTTAGAGATCCCCTCCGCGGATACGCAGTATTTT. This encodes CASSLEIPSADTQYF.

By sample fraction, this clone is medium-sized (0.01 to 0.1%). V usage is TRBV2 and J usage is TRBJ2-3; D unresolved. Germline CDR1 is SNHLY and CDR2 is FYNNEI. The CDR3 is 14 amino acids. The V end lost 2 bases, the J end lost 1 base, and 7 bases lay between the germline ends. The CDR3 sequence is CASSEILGTDTQYF. The CDR3 nucleotides read TGTGCCAGCAGTGAAATCCTGGGCACAGATACGCAGTATTTT.

V and J are TRBV18 and TRBJ2-7; 7 nucleotides agree with TRBD2. The CDR3 has 16 residues. V shed 6 bases and J 2 bases; nucleotides not matched to a gene: 13. Germline-derived CDR1 and CDR2 are KGHSH and LQKENI. CDR3 DNA sequence: TGTGCCAGCTCCTTCTACCGGGAGGCAGCAGCCTACGAGCAGTACTTC. Translating gives CASSFYREAAAYEQYF.

A single count supports this clone. The chain recombines TRBV28 with TRBJ2-5; 7 nucleotides align to TRBD1. After removal of 3 bases from V and 2 bases from J, the junction contained 3 bases not matched to a gene. The CDR3 is 14 residues long. Germline values: CDR1 MDHEN, CDR2 SYDVKM. The CDR3 nucleotides read TGTGCCAGCAGTTTGACAGGGTTTCAAGAGACCCAGTACTTC. This gives the protein CASSLTGFQETQYF.

This clone was counted a single time. The V call is TRBV6-5, the J call TRBJ1-1; D remains ambiguous. Trimming stripped 7 bases from V and 2 bases from J, with 8 bases between. Germline V gene data show CDR1 as MNHEY and CDR2 as SVGAGI. There are 12 residues in the CDR3. The CDR3 here is CASKGPNTEAFF. The DNA for the CDR3 is TGTGCCAGCAAGGGCCCAAACACTGAAGCTTTCTTT.

The genes are TRBV11-2 and TRBJ2-1; perhaps TRBD2 as D (6 bases). The germline V and J ends were trimmed by 5 bases and 2 bases, with 13 bases remaining between them. The CDR3 spans 15 residues. CDR1 is SGHAT, CDR2 FQNNGV, per germline. The CDR3 spells CASSRGSAAYNEQFF. The DNA for the CDR3 is TGTGCCAGCAGCCGGGGGAGCGCGGCCTACAATGAGCAGTTCTTC.

The rearrangement links TRBV11-3 to TRBJ1-1, with 8 bases that match TRBD1. Trimming removed 5 bases from V and 0 bases from J; junction bases left unmatched: 5. The CDR3 length is 15 residues. CDR1 is SGHNT, CDR2 YENEEA, per germline. CDR3 loop: CASSPGGSMNTEAFF. The CDR3 DNA is TGTGCCAGCAGCCCAGGGGGCTCGATGAACACTGAAGCTTTCTTT.

The genes are TRBV18 and TRBJ2-7, with 10 bases fitting TRBD1. In germline, CDR1 is KGHSH, CDR2 LQKENI. The CDR3 spans 14 residues. V gave up 5 bases and J gave up 6 bases; unmatched junction bases: 7. CDR3 nucleotides: TGTGCCAGCTCATCCGGGACAGGGGTAGGCGAGCAGTACTTC. Translation: CASSSGTGVGEQYF.

This clone occurred once. This chain links TRBV5-4 with TRBJ2-5; the D call may be TRBD1 or TRBD2 (5 bases each). Per germline, CDR1 SGHNT and CDR2 YYREEE (reference sequence). The CDR3 is made up of 14 amino acids. V lost 2 bases to trimming and J lost 1 base, with 9 bases between them. CDR3 bases: TGTGCCAGCAGCTTAATCGGGGCCCAAGAGACCCAGTACTTC. It encodes CASSLIGAQETQYF.

This sequence joins TRBV6-1 and TRBJ1-5, with 7 bases identical to TRBD1. The CDR3 runs to 17 residues. Germline V gene data show CDR1 as MNHNS and CDR2 as SASEGT. Germline trimming cut 3 bases from V and 0 bases from J; bases unmatched to any gene: 8. The CDR3 sequence is CASSDRDSVYSNQPQHF. In DNA form, the CDR3 reads TGTGCCAGCAGTGACCGGGACAGCGTTTATAGCAATCAGCCCCAGCATTTT.

The chain uses TRBV28 and TRBJ1-1; D gene ambiguous. V was pared by 2 bases and J by 0 bases, with 10 bases between. Per germline, CDR1 MDHEN and CDR2 SYDVKM. This CDR3 region has 15 residues. CDR3: CASSLPGIMNTEAFF. CDR3 in DNA: TGTGCCAGCAGTTTACCAGGCATCATGAACACTGAAGCTTTCTTT. Using reference TRBV28 and TRBJ1-1 for the parts outside the CDR3, the full variable domain is DVKVTQSSRYLVKRTGEKVFLECVQDMDHENMFWYRQDPGLGLRLIYFSYDVKMKEKGDIPEGYSVSREKKERFSLILESASTNQTSMYLCASSLPGIMNTEAFFGQGTRLTVV.

The genes are TRBV4-3 and TRBJ2-3; TRBD2 aligns across 8 bases. The CDR3 length is 22 residues. The trim removed 1 base at V and 0 bases at J, leaving 21 bases unmatched. Germline CDR1 and CDR2: LGHNA and YSLEER. The CDR3 here is CASSQVPRGTAGAIPSTDTQYF. The CDR3 DNA reads TGCGCCAGCAGCCAAGTCCCAAGGGGTACAGCGGGGGCCATCCCTAGCACAGATACGCAGTATTTT.

This clone was observed a few times. The chain carries TRBV5-1 and TRBJ1-1, with a weak D call TRBD1 (5 bases). This CDR3 is built from 15 residues. Germline loops: CDR1 SGHRS, CDR2 YFSETQ. The V end was cut by 2 bases, the J end by 1 base, with 12 bases between. The CDR3 nucleotides are TGCGCCAGCAGCTTCTCCGGGACCCAGAACACTGAAGCTTTCTTT. Amino acid sequence: CASSFSGTQNTEAFF.

This chain joins TRBV6-6 and TRBJ1-4; 7 bases are a match to TRBD1. The length of the CDR3 is 14 residues. V lost 7 bases to trimming and J lost 6 bases; unmatched junction nucleotides: 8. Germline V CDR1 and CDR2: MNHNY, SVGAGI (reference sequence). In nucleotides, the CDR3 is TGTGCCAGCAAACCCAGGGGGTCTTATGAAAAACTGTTTTTT. It codes for CASKPRGSYEKLFF.

This rearrangement joins TRBV19 to TRBJ2-1; 7 nucleotides line up with TRBD2. From germline, CDR1 is LNHDA and CDR2 SQIVND (reference sequence). The CDR3 contains 19 residues. The junction had 14 bases not matched to a gene; V was cut back by 2 bases and J by 1 base. CDR3 in amino acids: CASSILHLGRASSYNEQFF. For the CDR3, the DNA is TGTGCCAGTAGTATACTCCACTTAGGGAGGGCCTCTTCCTACAATGAGCAGTTCTTC.

The table lists this clone with a few counts. The rearrangement uses TRBV19 and TRBJ2-5; a weak D match, TRBD2 (6 bases). Trimming stripped 5 bases from V and 4 bases from J, with 11 bases between. Germline assignment: CDR1 LNHDA and CDR2 SQIVND (reference sequence). The CDR3 is 13 residues long. CDR3 residues: CASSGGTVETQYF. CDR3 nucleotide sequence: TGTGCCAGTAGTGGGGGGACTGTAGAGACCCAGTACTTC.

This chain links TRBV9 with TRBJ2-1; D remains unclear. Germline loops: CDR1 SGDLS, CDR2 YYNGEE. The CDR3 is 15 amino acids. V lost 0 bases to trimming and J lost 2 bases, with 9 bases between them. The CDR3 loop is CASSVDGGTYNEQFF. CDR3 bases: TGTGCCAGCAGCGTAGATGGCGGTACCTACAATGAGCAGTTCTTC.

This clone has just a few counts. The rearrangement links TRBV12-2 to TRBJ2-1; TRBD2 is the table's D call and was not checked against the DNA. TRBV12-2 is described as a pseudogene. There are 21 residues in the CDR3. The CDR3 protein is CAPGWGSSLAGDPGSYNEQFF. For the CDR3, the DNA is TGTGCCCCCGGGTGGGGGTCGAGTCTAGCGGGAGACCCTGGCTCCTACAATGAGCAGTTCTTC.

The rearrangement uses TRBV7-8 and TRBJ2-1; tentatively, D is TRBD1 (6 bases). With 5 bases removed from V and 0 bases from J, the gap between germline ends came to 14 bases. Germline V gene data show CDR1 as SGHVS and CDR2 as FQNEAQ. The CDR3 spans 16 residues. CDR3 nucleotide sequence: TGTGCCAGCAGCCTTCGAGGGGGAGTCTCCTACAATGAGCAGTTCTTC. As protein: CASSLRGGVSYNEQFF.

In the case of this clone: The same CDR3 is also encoded by other DNA sequences in this sample. The chain carries TRBV9 and TRBJ2-1, with D perhaps TRBD2 (6 bases). The V end lost 0 bases, the J end lost 2 bases, and 6 bases lay between the germline ends. In germline, CDR1 is SGDLS, CDR2 YYNGEE. The CDR3 sequence is 14 residues long. CDR3 loop: CASSVGGTYNEQFF. In DNA form, the CDR3 reads TGTGCCAGCAGCGTAGGCGGGACCTACAATGAGCAGTTCTTC.

This sequence joins TRBV10-3 and TRBJ2-1, with D possibly TRBD2 on 6 matching bases. Trimming took 3 bases from V and 6 from J, leaving 15 bases between them. This CDR3 has 15 amino acids. The germline V gene has CDR1 ENHRY and CDR2 SYGVKD. This CDR3 reads CAISERDKGLNEQFF. CDR3 coding DNA: TGTGCCATCAGTGAACGAGACAAGGGACTCAATGAGCAGTTCTTC.

In its sample, this clone was seen once. The rearrangement uses TRBV7-8 and TRBJ1-2, with 9 bases identical to TRBD1. Germline CDR1 is SGHVS and CDR2 is FQNEAQ. V lost 5 bases and J lost 4; bases outside the gene matches: 11. CDR3 size: 16 residues. The CDR3 bases are TGTGCCAGCAGCAAACTACAGGGGGCTAACAGCTATGGCTACACCTTC. Translation gives CASSKLQGANSYGYTF.

The chain has TRBV19 and TRBJ2-3; TRBD2 is a possible D gene (5 bases). The germline gives CDR1 LNHDA, CDR2 SQIVND (reference sequence). V was pared by 8 bases and J by 2 bases, with 14 bases between. This CDR3 is built from 14 residues. Here the CDR3 reads CASGSLDFTDTQYF. CDR3 DNA sequence: TGTGCCAGTGGGTCCTTGGACTTCACAGATACGCAGTATTTT.

V and J are TRBV10-3 and TRBJ2-3, with 7 nucleotides matching TRBD1. This CDR3 spans 14 amino acids. Germline CDR1 ENHRY, CDR2 SYGVKD. With V trimmed by 6 bases and J by 2 bases, 5 bases remained unmatched. In DNA form, the CDR3 reads TGTGCCATCAGGCACGACAGGGCCACAGATACGCAGTATTTT. It encodes CAIRHDRATDTQYF.

This clone was picked up one time. This chain connects TRBV7-2 to TRBJ2-1, with 7 bases that match TRBD2. CDR1 SGHTA and CDR2 FQGNSA come from the germline V gene. The CDR3 length is 14 residues. The V gene end was trimmed by 5 bases and the J gene end by 3 bases; junction bases not matched to a gene: 4. CDR3 sequence reads: CASSQAGLYNEQFF. As DNA, the CDR3 is TGTGCCAGCAGCCAAGCGGGACTCTACAATGAGCAGTTCTTC.

The chain couples TRBV29-1 to TRBJ2-3, with D unresolved. CDR1 is SQVTM and CDR2 is ANQGSEA in the germline V gene. The CDR3 spans 12 residues. Trimming stripped 8 bases from V and 1 base from J, with 10 bases between. The CDR3 sequence is CSIKGGTDTQYF. CDR3 in DNA: TGCAGCATCAAGGGCGGCACAGATACGCAGTATTTT.